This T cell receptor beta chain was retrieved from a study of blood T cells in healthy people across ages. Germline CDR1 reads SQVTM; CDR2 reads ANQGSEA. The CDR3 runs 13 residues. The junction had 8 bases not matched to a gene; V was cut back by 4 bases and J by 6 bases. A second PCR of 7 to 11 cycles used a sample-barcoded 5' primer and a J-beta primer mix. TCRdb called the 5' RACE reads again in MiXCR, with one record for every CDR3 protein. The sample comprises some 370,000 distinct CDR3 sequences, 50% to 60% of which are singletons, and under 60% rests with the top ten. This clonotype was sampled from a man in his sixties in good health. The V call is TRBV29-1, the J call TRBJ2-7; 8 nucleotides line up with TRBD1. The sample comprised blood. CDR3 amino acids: CSVVKTQGGEQYF. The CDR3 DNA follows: TGCAGCGTTGTCAAAACACAGGGGGGCGAGCAGTACTTC.